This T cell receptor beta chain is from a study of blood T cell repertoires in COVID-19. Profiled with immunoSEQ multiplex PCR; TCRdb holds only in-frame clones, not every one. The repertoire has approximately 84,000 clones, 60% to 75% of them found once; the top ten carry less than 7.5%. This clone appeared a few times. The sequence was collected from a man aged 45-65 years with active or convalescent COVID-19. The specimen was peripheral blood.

DNA for the CDR3: TGTGCCACCACCGAGGACAGGGAGGGAAGTCAGCCCCAGCATTTT. The encoded protein is CATTEDREGSQPQHF. The chain joins TRBV15 to TRBJ1-5, with TRBD1 matching 8 bases. This CDR3 is 15 amino acids long. Germline lookup yields CDR1 LNHNV and CDR2 YYDKDF (reference sequence). The junction had 11 bases not matched to a gene; V was cut back by 7 bases and J by 6 bases.